This TCR beta chain was obtained from a study of monozygotic twins with inflammatory bowel disease. Someone took an approximately 2.3 ml blood sample from each of the donors. Germline loops: CDR1 SNHLY, CDR2 FYNNEI. The CDR3 extends over 14 amino acids. Used for each TCR library was around 3.5 ug of total RNA. Template switching added UMIs carrying a 6-nucleotide sample barcode. TCRdb reprocessed the 5' RACE reads; each CDR3 protein has one entry and no DNA is given. The sample shows 400,000 or so distinct CDR3 sequences, and about 2.2% sits with its ten largest clones. The receptor comes from a human donor with ulcerative colitis or Crohn's disease, or a healthy co-twin of an affected twin (not recorded which). Sequenced input: blood. The chain employs TRBV2 and TRBJ1-2. Here the CDR3 reads CASEEQFSMNGYTF.